This T cell receptor beta chain was identified during a study of cytomegalovirus exposure and HLA in healthy donors. Points from the study as a whole: Presence/absence analyses rested on an assumption that sequencing depth was roughly uniform across donors. Within an earlier analysis, most TCR beta V segments proved productive either about 90% or about 30% of the time. Some 16,000 TCR beta sequences were associated with HLA alleles at 0.05 false discovery rate in a later analysis.

It was with 60 Vbeta and 13 Jbeta primers that the PCR ran. The table came from immunoSEQ multiplex PCR; TCRdb's copy has only in-frame clones and leaves some out. Here the sample spans 75,000 to 100,000 clones, around 73% being singletons. The CDR3 is made up of 15 amino acids. The V gene's germline CDR1 is KGHSH and CDR2 LQKENI. Between the trimmed V and J ends, which lost 3 bases and 2 bases, there was a span of 12 bases. Comments on this clone: The target antigen is unknown.

The sequencing input was PBMCs. The receptor comes from a female donor in good health and CMV-seronegative. The chain combines TRBV18 with TRBJ2-3; D remains ambiguous. The CDR3 region is CASSPPNSNTDTQYF. DNA of the CDR3: TGTGCCAGCTCACCCCCTAACTCGAACACAGATACGCAGTATTTT.